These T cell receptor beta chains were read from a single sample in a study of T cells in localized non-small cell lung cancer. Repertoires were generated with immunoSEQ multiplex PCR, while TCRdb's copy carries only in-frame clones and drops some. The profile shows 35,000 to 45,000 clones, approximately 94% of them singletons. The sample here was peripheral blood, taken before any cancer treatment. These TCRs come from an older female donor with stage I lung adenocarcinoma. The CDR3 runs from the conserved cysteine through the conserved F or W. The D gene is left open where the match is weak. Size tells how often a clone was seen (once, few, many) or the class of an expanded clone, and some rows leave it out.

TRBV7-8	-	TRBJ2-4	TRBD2	CASMPLRGGGNIQYF	TGTGCCAGCATGCCCCTCCGTGGGGGGGGAAACATTCAGTACTTC
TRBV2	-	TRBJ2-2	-	CASSSTVTGELFF	TGTGCCAGCAGTTCAACTGTCACCGGGGAGCTGTTTTTT
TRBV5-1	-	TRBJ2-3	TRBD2	CASSLVGGGSTDTQYF	TGCGCCAGCAGCTTGGTTGGCGGGGGGAGCACAGATACGCAGTATTTT
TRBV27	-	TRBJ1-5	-	CASSLGDARPQHF	TGTGCCAGCAGTTTAGGGGACGCACGGCCCCAGCATTTT
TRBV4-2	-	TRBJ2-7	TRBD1	CASSRQGPGYEQYF	TGTGCCAGCAGCCGACAGGGGCCGGGCTACGAGCAGTACTTC
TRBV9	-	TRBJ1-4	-	CASSVRPATNEKLFF	TGTGCCAGCAGCGTAAGACCTGCAACTAATGAAAAACTGTTTTTT
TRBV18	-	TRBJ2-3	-	CASSPLPADTQYF	TGTGCCAGCTCACCCCTCCCAGCAGATACGCAGTATTTT
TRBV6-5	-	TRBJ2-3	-	CATFLLDTQYF	TGTGCCACCTTCCTATTGGATACGCAGTATTTT
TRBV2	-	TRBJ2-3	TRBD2	CASSTSGGADTQYF	TGTGCCAGCAGTACTAGCGGGGGGGCAGATACGCAGTATTTT
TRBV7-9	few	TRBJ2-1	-	CASSPEGRNEQFF	TGTGCCAGCAGCCCCGAGGGGCGCAATGAGCAGTTCTTC
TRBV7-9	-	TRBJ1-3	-	CASSQDQDVGNTIYF	TGTGCCAGCAGCCAAGATCAGGACGTTGGAAACACCATATATTTT
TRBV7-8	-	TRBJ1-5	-	CASSSGTLSNQPQHF	TGTGCCAGCAGCTCCGGGACACTTAGCAATCAGCCCCAGCATTTT
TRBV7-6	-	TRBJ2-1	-	CASSLAWEQFF	TGTGCCAGCAGCTTAGCTTGGGAGCAGTTCTTC
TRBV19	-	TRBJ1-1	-	CASRKQPNTEAFF	TGTGCCAGTAGGAAACAGCCAAACACTGAAGCTTTCTTT
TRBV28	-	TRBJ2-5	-	CASTRRETQYF	TGTGCCAGCACCCGGCGGGAGACCCAGTACTTC
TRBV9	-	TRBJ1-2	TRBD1	CASSAKTGSGYGYTF	TGTGCCAGCAGCGCCAAGACAGGGTCGGGCTATGGCTACACCTTC
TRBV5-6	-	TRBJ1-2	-	CASVFRSFGYGYTF	TGTGCCAGCGTATTCAGGAGTTTCGGCTATGGCTACACCTTC
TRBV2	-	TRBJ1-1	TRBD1	CASSADRDTEAFF	TGTGCCAGCAGCGCAGACAGGGACACTGAAGCTTTCTTT
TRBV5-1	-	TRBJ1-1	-	CASSPGTSGGTEAFF	TGCGCCAGCAGCCCCGGCACCTCGGGGGGCACTGAAGCTTTCTTT
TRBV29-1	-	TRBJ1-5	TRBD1	CSVGTGGNNQPQHF	TGCAGCGTGGGGACAGGGGGTAATAATCAGCCCCAGCATTTT
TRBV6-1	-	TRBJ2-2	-	CASIGSFSAGELFF	TGTGCCAGCATCGGCAGCTTTTCGGCCGGGGAGCTGTTTTTT
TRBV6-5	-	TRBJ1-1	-	CASSYSGSGRGIEAFF	TGTGCCAGCAGTTACTCGGGTTCCGGGAGGGGGATTGAAGCTTTCTTT
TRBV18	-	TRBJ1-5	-	CASSPGIIVGQPQHF	TGTGCCAGCTCACCAGGGATAATAGTTGGTCAGCCCCAGCATTTT
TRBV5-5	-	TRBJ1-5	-	CASSLFDNDNTPQHF	TGTGCCAGCAGCTTATTCGACAACGATAATACGCCCCAGCATTTT
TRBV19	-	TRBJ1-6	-	CASSISSVRPGVLHF	TGTGCCAGTAGTATATCATCGGTAAGGCCGGGGGTCCTCCACTTT
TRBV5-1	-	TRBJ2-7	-	CASSLPSSTAQYF	TGCGCCAGCAGCCTTCCCTCCTCTACCGCGCAGTACTTC